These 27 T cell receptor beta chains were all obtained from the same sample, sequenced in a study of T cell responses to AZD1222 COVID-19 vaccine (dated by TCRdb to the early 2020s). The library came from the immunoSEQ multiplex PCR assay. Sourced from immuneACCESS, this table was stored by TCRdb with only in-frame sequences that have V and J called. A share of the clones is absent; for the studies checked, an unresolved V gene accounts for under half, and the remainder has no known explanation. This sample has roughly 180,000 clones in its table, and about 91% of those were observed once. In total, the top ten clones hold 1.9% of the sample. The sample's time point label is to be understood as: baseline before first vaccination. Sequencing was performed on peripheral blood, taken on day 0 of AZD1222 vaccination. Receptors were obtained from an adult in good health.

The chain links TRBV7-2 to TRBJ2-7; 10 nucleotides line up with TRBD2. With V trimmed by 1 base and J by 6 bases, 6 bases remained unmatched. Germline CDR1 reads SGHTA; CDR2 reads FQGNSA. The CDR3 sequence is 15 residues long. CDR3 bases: TGTGCCAGCAGCTTAGGGGGCCGGACTAGCGGCGAGCAGTACTTC. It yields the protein CASSLGGRTSGEQYF.

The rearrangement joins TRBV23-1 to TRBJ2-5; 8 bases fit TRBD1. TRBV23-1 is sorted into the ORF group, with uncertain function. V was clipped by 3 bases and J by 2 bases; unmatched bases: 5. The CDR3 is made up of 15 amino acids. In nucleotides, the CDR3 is TGCGCCAGCAGTCAGTCGGGACAGGAGCAAGAGACCCAGTACTTC. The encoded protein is CASSQSGQEQETQYF.

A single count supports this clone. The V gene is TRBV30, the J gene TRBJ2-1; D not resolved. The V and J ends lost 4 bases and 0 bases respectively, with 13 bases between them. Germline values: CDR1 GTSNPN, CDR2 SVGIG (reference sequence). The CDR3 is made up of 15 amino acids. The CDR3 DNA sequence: TGTGCCTGGACCCCTAATTCAGGCTCCTACAATGAGCAGTTCTTC. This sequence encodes CAWTPNSGSYNEQFF.

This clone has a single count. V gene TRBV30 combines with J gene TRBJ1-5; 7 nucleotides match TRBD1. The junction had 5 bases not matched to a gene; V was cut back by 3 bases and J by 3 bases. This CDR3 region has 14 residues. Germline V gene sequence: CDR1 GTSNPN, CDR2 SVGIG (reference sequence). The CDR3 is CAWRRDSFNQPQHF. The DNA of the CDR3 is TGTGCCTGGAGGAGGGACAGCTTCAATCAGCCCCAGCATTTT.

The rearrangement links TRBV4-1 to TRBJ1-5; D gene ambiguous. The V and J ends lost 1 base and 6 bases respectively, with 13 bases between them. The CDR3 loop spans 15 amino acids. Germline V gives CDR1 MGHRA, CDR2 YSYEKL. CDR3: CASSQVWDSGQPQHF. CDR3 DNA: TGCGCCAGCAGCCAAGTTTGGGATTCCGGTCAGCCCCAGCATTTT.

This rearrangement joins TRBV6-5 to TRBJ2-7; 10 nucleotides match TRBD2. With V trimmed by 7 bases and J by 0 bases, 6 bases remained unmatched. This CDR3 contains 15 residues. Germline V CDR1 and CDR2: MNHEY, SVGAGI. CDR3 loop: CASIRSSGSSYEQYF. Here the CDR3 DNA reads TGTGCCAGCATTAGGTCTAGCGGGAGCTCCTACGAGCAGTACTTC.

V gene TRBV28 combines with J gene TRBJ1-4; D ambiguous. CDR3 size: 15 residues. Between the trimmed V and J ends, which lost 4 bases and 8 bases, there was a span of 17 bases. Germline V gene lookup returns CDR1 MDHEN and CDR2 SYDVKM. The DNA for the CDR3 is TGTGCCAGCAGTTCGGACTCGTGGGTGGGGGAAAAACTGTTTTTT. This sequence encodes CASSSDSWVGEKLFF. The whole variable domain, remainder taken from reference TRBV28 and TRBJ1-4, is DVKVTQSSRYLVKRTGEKVFLECVQDMDHENMFWYRQDPGLGLRLIYFSYDVKMKEKGDIPEGYSVSREKKERFSLILESASTNQTSMYLCASSSDSWVGEKLFFGSGTQLSVL.

As DNA, the CDR3 is TGTGCCAGCAGGAAAACGGATACATTCTCCTACGAGCAGTACTTC. As protein: CASRKTDTFSYEQYF. This sequence joins TRBV2 and TRBJ2-7; D not certain. Trimming removed 6 bases from V and 0 bases from J, with 15 bases in between. The CDR3 runs to 15 residues. From germline, CDR1 is SNHLY and CDR2 FYNNEI.

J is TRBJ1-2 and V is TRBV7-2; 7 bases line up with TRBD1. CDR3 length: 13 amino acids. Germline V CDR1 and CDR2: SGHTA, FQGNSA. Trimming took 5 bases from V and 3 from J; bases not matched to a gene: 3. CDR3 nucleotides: TGTGCCAGCAGCCCAGGGACAGACTATGGCTACACCTTC. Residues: CASSPGTDYGYTF.

CDR3 loop: CAIRDDTDTQYF. CDR3 in DNA: TGTGCCATCAGGGATGACACAGATACGCAGTATTTT. This sequence joins TRBV10-3 and TRBJ2-3; D gene ambiguous. The CDR3 sequence is 12 residues long. CDR1 and CDR2 from the germline V gene are ENHRY and SYGVKD. Trimming pared 6 bases from V and 2 bases from J, leaving 6 bases between.

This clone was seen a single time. In DNA form, the CDR3 reads TGTGCCAGCAGCTCCTCCGGACAGTCTAGGTATCAGCCCCAGCATTTT. This encodes CASSSSGQSRYQPQHF. The chain employs TRBV7-8 and TRBJ1-5, with a tentative D call TRBD1 (6 bases). There are 16 residues in the CDR3. V lost 4 bases, J lost 5 bases, and 18 bases lay in between. CDR1 SGHVS and CDR2 FQNEAQ come from the germline V gene.

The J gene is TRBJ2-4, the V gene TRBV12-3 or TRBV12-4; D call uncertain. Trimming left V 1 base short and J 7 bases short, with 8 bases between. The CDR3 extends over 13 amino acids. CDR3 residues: CASSLGGTNIQYF. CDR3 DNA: TGTGCCAGCAGTTTAGGTGGAACGAACATTCAGTACTTC.

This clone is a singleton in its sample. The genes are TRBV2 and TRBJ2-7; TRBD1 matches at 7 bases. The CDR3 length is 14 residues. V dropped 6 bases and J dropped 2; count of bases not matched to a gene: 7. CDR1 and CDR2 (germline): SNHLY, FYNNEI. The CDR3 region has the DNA TGTGCCAGCAGAGTTAAACAGGGGCCCTACGAGCAGTACTTC. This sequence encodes CASRVKQGPYEQYF.

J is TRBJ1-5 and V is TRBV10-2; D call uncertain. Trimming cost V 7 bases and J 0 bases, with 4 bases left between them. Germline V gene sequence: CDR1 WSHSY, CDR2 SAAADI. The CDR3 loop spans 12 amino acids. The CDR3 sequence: CASTDSNQPQHF. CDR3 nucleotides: TGCGCCAGCACGGATAGCAATCAGCCCCAGCATTTT.

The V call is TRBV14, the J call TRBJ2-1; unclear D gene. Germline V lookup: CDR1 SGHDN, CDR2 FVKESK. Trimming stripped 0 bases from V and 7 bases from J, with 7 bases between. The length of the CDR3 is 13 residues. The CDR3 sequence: CASSQDLGNEQFF. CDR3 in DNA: TGTGCCAGCAGCCAAGATCTGGGGAATGAGCAGTTCTTC.

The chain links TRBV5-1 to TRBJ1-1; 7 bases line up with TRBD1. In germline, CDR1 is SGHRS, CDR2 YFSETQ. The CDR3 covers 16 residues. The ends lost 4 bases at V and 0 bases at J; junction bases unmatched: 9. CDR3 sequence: CASSPGQAIMNTEAFF. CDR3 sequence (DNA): TGCGCCAGCAGCCCAGGACAGGCCATCATGAACACTGAAGCTTTCTTT.

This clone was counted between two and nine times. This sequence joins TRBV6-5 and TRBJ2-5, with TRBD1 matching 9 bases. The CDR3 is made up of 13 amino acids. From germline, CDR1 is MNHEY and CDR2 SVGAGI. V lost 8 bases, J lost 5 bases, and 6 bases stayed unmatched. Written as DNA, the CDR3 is TGTGCCAGCGGGAACAGGGGGCGGGAGACCCAGTACTTC. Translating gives CASGNRGRETQYF.

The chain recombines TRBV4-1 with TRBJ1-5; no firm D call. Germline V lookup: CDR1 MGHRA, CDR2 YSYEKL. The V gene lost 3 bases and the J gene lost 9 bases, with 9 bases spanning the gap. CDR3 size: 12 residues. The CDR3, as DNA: TGCGCCAGCAGCCAGGGTGTTGGGCCCCAGCATTTT. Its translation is CASSQGVGPQHF.

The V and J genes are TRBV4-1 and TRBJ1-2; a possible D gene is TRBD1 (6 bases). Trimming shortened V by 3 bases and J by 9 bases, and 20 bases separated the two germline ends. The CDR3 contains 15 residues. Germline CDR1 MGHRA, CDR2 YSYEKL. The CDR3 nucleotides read TGCGCCAGCAGCCAGCCATTACAGGGAGCGGGTAGCTACACCTTC. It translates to CASSQPLQGAGSYTF.

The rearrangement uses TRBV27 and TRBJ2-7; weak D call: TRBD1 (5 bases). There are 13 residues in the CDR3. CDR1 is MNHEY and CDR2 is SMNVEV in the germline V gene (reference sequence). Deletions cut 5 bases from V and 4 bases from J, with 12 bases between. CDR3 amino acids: CASSNQGGYEQYF. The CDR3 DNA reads TGTGCCAGCAGTAATCAGGGTGGTTACGAGCAGTACTTC.

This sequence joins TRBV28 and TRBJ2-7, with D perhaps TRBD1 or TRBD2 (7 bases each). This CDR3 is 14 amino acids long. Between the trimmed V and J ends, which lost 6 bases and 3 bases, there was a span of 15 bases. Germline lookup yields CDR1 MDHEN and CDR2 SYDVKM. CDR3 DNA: TGTGCCAGCAGCCAGGGGGGGCCTGGCTACGAGCAGTACTTC. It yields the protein CASSQGGPGYEQYF.

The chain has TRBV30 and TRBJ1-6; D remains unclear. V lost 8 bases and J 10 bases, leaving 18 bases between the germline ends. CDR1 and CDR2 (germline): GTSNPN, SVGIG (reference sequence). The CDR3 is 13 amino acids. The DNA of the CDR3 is TGTGCCAGCCGGCCCCAAGGCCCATCACCCCTCCACTTT. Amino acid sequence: CASRPQGPSPLHF.

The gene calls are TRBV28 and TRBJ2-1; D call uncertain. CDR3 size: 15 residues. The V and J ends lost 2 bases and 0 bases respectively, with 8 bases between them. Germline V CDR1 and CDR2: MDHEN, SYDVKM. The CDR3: CASSLRQSSYNEQFF. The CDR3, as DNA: TGTGCCAGCAGTTTAAGACAAAGCTCCTACAATGAGCAGTTCTTC.

The CDR3 bases are TGTGCCAGCAGCCCTACTTATAACGGTGAGCAGTTCTTC. Its translation is CASSPTYNGEQFF. The rearrangement uses TRBV7-8 and TRBJ2-1; no definite D call. CDR1 is SGHVS, CDR2 FQNEAQ, per germline. Deletions cut 5 bases from V and 9 bases from J, with 14 bases between. The CDR3 runs 13 residues.

The CDR3 protein is CASTVGEWGNQPQHF. The CDR3 coding sequence is TGTGCCAGTACTGTGGGGGAGTGGGGCAATCAGCCCCAGCATTTT. V and J are TRBV19 and TRBJ1-5; tentatively, D is TRBD1 (5 bases). Germline V gene sequence: CDR1 LNHDA, CDR2 SQIVND (reference sequence). CDR3 size: 15 residues. V was trimmed by 7 bases and J by 2 bases, leaving 15 bases between them.

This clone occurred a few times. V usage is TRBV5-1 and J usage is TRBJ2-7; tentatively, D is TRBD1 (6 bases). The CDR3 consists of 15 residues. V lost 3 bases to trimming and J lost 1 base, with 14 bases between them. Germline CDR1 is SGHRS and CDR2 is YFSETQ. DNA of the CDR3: TGCGCCAGCAGCTCGACCGGGACAAAGTCCTACGAGCAGTACTTC. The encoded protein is CASSSTGTKSYEQYF.

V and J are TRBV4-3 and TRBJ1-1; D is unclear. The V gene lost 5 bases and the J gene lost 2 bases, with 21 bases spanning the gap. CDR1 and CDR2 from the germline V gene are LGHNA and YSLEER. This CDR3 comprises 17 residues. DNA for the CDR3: TGCGCCAGCAGCTCGACCCTAAGGGAGGTAAGAAACACTGAAGCTTTCTTT. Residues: CASSSTLREVRNTEAFF.